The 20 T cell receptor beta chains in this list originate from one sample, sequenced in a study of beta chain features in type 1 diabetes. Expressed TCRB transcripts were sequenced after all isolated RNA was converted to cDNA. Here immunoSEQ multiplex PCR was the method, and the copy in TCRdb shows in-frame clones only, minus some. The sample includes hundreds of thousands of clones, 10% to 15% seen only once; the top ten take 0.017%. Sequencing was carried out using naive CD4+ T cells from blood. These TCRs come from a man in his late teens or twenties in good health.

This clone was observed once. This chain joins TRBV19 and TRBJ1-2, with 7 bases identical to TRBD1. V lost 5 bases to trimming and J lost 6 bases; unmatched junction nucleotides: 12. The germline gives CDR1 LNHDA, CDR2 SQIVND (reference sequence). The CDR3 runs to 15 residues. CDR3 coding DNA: TGTGCCAGTAGTCCTCCGGGACAGTCATCGCATGGCTACACCTTC. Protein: CASSPPGQSSHGYTF.

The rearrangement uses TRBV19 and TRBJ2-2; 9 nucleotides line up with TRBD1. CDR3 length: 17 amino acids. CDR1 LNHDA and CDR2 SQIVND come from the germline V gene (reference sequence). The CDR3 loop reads CAIGPGQGIRSTGELFF. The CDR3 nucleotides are TGTGCAATAGGACCCGGACAGGGGATAAGAAGCACCGGGGAGCTGTTTTTT.

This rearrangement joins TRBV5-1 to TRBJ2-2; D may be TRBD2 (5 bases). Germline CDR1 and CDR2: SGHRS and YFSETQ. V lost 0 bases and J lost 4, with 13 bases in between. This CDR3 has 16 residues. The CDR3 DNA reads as TGCGCCAGCAGCTTGGGAGGGATGGAGCGCACCGGGGAGCTGTTTTTT. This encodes CASSLGGMERTGELFF.

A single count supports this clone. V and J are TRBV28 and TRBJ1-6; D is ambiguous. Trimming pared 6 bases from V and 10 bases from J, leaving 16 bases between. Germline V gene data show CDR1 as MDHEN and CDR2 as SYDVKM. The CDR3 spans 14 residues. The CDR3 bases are TGTGCCAGCAGGCAAGGCGGGGAGAACTCACCCCTCCACTTT. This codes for CASRQGGENSPLHF.

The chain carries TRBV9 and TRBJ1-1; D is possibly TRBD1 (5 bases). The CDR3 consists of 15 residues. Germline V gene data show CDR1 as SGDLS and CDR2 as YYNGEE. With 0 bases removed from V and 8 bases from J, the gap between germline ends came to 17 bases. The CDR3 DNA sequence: TGTGCCAGCAGCGTAGATGGGACTGGCATTAAGGAAGCTTTCTTT. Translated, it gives CASSVDGTGIKEAFF.

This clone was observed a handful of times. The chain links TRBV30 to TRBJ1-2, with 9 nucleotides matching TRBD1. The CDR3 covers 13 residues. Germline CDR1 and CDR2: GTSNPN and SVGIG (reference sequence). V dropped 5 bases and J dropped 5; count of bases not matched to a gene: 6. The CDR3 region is CAWVTGGKYGYTF. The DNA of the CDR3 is TGTGCCTGGGTGACAGGGGGGAAATATGGCTACACCTTC.

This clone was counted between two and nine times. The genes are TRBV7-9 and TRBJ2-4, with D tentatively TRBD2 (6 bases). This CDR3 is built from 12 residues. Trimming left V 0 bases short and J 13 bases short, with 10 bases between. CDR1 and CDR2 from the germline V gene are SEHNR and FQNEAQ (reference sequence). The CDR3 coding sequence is TGTGCCAGCAGCTTAGCAGGCGGGAACCAGTACTTC. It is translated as CASSLAGGNQYF. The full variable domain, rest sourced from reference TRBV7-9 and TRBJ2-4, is DTGVSQNPRHKITKRGQNVTFRCDPISEHNRLYWYRQTLGQGPEFLTYFQNEAQLEKSRLLSDRFSAERPKGSFSTLEIQRTEQGDSAMYLCASSLAGGNQYFGAGTRLSVL.

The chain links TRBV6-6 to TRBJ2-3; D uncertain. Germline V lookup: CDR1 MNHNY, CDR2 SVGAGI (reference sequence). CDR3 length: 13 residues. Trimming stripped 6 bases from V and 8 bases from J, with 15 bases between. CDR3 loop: CASRLTRVGTQYF. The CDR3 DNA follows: TGTGCCAGCAGACTCACCCGGGTGGGTACGCAGTATTTT.

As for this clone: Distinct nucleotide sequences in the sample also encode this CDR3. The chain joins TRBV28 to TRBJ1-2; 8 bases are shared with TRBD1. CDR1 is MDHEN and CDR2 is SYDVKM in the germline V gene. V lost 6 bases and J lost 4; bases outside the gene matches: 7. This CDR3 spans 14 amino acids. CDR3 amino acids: CASRSGQGSYGYTF. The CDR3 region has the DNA TGTGCCAGCAGATCCGGACAGGGTAGCTATGGCTACACCTTC.

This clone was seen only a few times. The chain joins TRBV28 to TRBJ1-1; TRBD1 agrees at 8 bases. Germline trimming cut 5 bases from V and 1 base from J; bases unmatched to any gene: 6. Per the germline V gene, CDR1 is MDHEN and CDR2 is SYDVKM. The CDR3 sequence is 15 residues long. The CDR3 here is CASSRRQGQNTEAFF. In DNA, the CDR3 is TGTGCCAGCAGTCGACGACAGGGGCAGAACACTGAAGCTTTCTTT.

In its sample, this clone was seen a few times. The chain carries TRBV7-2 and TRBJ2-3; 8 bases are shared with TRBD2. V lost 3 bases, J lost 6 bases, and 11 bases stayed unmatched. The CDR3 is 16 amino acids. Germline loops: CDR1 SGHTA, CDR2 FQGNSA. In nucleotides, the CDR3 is TGTGCCAGCAGCTTTCTCCCGGGGGGGAGGTGGGATACGCAGTATTTT. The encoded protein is CASSFLPGGRWDTQYF.

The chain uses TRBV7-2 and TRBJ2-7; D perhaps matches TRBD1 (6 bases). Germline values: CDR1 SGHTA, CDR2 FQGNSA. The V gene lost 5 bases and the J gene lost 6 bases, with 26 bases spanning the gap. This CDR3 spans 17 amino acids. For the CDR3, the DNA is TGTGCCAGCAGCCAAGATGCCCCCCGGACAGCCGTTTCCGAGCAGTACTTC. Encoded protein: CASSQDAPRTAVSEQYF.

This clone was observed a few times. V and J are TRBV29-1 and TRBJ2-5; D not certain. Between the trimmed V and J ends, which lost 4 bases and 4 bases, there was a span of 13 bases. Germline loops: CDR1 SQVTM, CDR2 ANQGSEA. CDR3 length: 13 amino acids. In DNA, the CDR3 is TGCAGCGTTGGGGCCTCGCCCGGAGAGACCCAGTACTTC. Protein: CSVGASPGETQYF.

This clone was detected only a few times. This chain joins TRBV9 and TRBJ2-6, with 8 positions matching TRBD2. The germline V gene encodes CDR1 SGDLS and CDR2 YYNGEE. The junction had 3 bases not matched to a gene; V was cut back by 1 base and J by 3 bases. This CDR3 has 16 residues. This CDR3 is CASSVRGGLGANVLTF. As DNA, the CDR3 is TGTGCCAGCAGCGTACGGGGGGGGCTTGGGGCCAACGTCCTGACTTTC.

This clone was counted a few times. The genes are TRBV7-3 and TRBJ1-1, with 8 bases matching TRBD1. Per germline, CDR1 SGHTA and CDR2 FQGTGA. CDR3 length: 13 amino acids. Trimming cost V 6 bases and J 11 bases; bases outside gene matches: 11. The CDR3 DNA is TGTGCCAGCAGTCCGGACAGGGACCGACCGGCTTTCTTT. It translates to CASSPDRDRPAFF.

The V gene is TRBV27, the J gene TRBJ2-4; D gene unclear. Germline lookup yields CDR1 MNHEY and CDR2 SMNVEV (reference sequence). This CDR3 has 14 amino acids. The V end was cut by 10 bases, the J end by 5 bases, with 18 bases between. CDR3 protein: CANPGQRRENIQYF. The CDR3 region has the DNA TGTGCCAACCCTGGCCAACGACGGGAAAACATTCAGTACTTC.

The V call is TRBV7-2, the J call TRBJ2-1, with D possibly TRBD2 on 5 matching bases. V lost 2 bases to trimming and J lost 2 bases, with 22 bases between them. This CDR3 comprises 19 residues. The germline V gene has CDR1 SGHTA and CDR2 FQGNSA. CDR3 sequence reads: CASSLPAGLNTVPYNEQFF. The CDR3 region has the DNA TGTGCCAGCAGCTTACCCGCTGGACTTAACACAGTCCCCTACAATGAGCAGTTCTTC.

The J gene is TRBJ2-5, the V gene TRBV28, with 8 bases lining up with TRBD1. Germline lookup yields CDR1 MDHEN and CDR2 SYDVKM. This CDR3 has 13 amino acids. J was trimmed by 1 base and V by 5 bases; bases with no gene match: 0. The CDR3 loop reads CASSTGGQETQYF. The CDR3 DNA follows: TGTGCCAGCAGTACAGGGGGCCAAGAGACCCAGTACTTC.

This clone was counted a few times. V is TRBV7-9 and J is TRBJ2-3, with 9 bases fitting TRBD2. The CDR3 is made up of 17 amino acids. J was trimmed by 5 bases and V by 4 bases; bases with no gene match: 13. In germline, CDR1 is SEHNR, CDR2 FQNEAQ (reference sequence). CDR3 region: CASSSPRSGRNEDTQYF. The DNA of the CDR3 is TGTGCCAGCAGCTCGCCCCGTAGCGGGAGAAATGAAGATACGCAGTATTTT.

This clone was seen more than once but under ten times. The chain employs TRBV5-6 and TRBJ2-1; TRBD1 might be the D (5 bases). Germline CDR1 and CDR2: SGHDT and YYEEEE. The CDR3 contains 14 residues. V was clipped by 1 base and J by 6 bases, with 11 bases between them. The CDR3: CASSLYAGRNEQFF. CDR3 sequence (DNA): TGTGCCAGCAGCTTGTACGCAGGGCGCAATGAGCAGTTCTTC.